This TCR beta chain was captured in a study of molecular identifiers for immune sequencing clone quantification. Study-wide results and limits: In a background of 850,000 to 1,000,000 naive cells, spiked Jurkat TCR RNA from one cell was reportedly detectable.

Naive CD8 T cells were sorted as CD8+CD4-CCR7+CD45RA+. About this clonotype: Its target is unknown.

TCRdb re-analysed the PCR reads in MiXCR, keeping a single row per CDR3 protein. The data contain around 300,000 distinct CDR3 sequences, 24% of them seen just once; the ten biggest clones take up 0.74%. The CDR3 is 13 residues long. Germline loops: CDR1 SQVTM, CDR2 ANQGSEA. V lost 4 bases, J lost 1 base, and 3 bases stayed unmatched. What was sequenced was naive CD8+ T cells from blood, with Jurkat cell RNA spiked in. The sample's subset: FACS-sorted CD8+CD4-CCR7+CD45RA+ naive T cells. This sequence joins TRBV29-1 and TRBJ1-1; 7 bases are shared with TRBD1. This receptor was taken from a human donor in good health. Some libraries in this study had Jurkat cell RNA spiked in. This CDR3 reads CSVVDRENTEAFF. DNA for the CDR3: TGCAGCGTTGTAGACAGGGAGAACACTGAAGCTTTCTTT.